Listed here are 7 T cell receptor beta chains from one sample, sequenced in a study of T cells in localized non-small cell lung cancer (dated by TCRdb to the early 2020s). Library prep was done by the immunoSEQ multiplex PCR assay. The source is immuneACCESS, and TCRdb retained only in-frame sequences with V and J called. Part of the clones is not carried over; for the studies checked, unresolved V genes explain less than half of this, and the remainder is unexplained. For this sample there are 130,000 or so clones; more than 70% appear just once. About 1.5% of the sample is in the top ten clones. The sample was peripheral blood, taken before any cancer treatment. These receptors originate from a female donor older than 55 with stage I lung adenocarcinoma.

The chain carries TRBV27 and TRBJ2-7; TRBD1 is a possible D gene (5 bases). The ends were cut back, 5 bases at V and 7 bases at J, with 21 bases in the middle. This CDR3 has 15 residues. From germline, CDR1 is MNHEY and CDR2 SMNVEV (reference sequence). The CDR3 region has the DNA TGTGCCAGCAGTCTCCAGGGAACATATCCTTCTGAGCAGTACTTC. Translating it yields CASSLQGTYPSEQYF.

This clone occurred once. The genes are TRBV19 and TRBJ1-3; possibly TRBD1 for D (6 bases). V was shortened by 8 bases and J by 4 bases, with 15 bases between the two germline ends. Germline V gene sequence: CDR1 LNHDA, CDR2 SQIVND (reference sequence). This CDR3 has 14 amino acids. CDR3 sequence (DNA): TGTGCCAGTGGGGCCGGGACACTCGGAAACACCATATATTTT. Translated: CASGAGTLGNTIYF.

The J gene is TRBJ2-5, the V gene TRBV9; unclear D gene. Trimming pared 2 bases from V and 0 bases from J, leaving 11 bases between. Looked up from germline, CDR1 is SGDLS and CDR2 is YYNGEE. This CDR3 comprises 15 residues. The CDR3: CASSVNVVHQETQYF. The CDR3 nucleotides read TGTGCCAGCAGCGTTAACGTTGTTCACCAAGAGACCCAGTACTTC.

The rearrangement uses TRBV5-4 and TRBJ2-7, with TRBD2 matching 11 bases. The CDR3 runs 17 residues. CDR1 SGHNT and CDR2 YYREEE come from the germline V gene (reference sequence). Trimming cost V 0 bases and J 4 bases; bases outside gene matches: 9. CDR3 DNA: TGTGCCAGCAGCTTGGCCCCCCTAGCGGGAGGAGGATACGAGCAGTACTTC. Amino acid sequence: CASSLAPLAGGGYEQYF.

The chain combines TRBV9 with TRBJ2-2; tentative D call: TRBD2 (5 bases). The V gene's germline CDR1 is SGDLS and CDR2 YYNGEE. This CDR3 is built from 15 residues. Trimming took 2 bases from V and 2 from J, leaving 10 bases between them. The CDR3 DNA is TGTGCCAGCAGCGTCCAAGCGGATAACACCGGGGAGCTGTTTTTT. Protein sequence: CASSVQADNTGELFF.

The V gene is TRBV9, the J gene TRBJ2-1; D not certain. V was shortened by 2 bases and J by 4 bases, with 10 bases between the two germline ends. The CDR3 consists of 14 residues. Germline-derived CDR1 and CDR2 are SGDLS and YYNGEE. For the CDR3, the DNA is TGTGCCAGCAGCGTTGGGTCTCTGTACAATGAGCAGTTCTTC. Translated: CASSVGSLYNEQFF. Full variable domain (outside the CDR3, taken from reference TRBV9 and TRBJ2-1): DSGVTQTPKHLITATGQRVTLRCSPRSGDLSVYWYQQSLDQGLQFLIQYYNGEERAKGNILERFSAQQFPDLHSELNLSSLELGDSALYFCASSVGSLYNEQFFGPGTRLTVL.

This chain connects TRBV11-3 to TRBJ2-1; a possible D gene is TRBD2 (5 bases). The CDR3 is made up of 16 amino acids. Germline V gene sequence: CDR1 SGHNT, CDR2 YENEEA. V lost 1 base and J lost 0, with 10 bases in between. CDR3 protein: CASSLGGLFSYNEQFF. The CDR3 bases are TGTGCCAGCAGCTTAGGAGGGCTTTTCTCCTACAATGAGCAGTTCTTC.